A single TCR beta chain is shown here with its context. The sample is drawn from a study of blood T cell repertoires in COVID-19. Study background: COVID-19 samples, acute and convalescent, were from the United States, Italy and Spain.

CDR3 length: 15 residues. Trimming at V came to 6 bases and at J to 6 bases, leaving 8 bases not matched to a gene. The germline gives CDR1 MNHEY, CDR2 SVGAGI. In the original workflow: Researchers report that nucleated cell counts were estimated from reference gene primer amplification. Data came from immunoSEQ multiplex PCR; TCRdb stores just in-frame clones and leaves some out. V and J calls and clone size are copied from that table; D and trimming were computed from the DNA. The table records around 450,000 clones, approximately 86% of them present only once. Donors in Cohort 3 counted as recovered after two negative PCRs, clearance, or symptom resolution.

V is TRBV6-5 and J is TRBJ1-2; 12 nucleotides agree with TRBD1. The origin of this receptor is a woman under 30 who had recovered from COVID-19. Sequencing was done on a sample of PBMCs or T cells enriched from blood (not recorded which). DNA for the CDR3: TGTGCCAGCAGGGTTCCCGGGACAGGGGGCGATGGCTACACCTTC. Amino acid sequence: CASRVPGTGGDGYTF.